This is a list of T cell receptor beta chains from one sample in a study of regulatory T cells in long-lasting Graves disease. TCRdb re-called the reads through MiXCR, storing one row per CDR3 protein. The sample contains some 980 distinct CDR3 sequences, 87% of which appear only once. The sequencing here drew on peripheral blood mononuclear cells (PBMCs), taken with antithyroid drug treatment, in newly diagnosed or persistent Graves disease (not recorded which). The receptors shown here come from a man aged 25 to 40 with Graves disease. Both conserved end residues are trimmed from each CDR3. Fields, in order: CDR3 protein, V gene, J gene.

ASSPVAGGNQPQH,TRBV7-8,TRBJ1-5
ASSYTTQNEQY,TRBV11-1,TRBJ2-7
ASSESRGSSGKYEQY,TRBV10-2,TRBJ2-7
SVRTSFKATQY,TRBV29-1,TRBJ2-3
ASSFIQAGGYT,TRBV10-2,TRBJ1-2
ASSESGLNEKLF,TRBV25-1,TRBJ1-4
ASSQDPGREQY,TRBV4-1,TRBJ2-7
ASSWIQGNSYEQY,TRBV5-1,TRBJ2-7
ASRGGLPDYNEQF,TRBV5-6,TRBJ2-1
ASSRAGLSTDTQY,TRBV12-3/TRBV12-4,TRBJ2-3
ASRKEEGVAEPQH,TRBV6-1,TRBJ1-5
SVRGISGEKLF,TRBV29-1,TRBJ1-4
SAGTGFYGYT,TRBV20-1,TRBJ1-2
SASSGQVSETQY,TRBV20-1,TRBJ2-5
ASSLGGDQPQH,TRBV5-1,TRBJ1-5
AWSPPTSGGDNEQF,TRBV30,TRBJ2-1
ASSLWGGETQY,TRBV11-2,TRBJ2-5
ASSQVSADTQY,TRBV3-1,TRBJ2-3
SATPGQAIHEQY,TRBV20-1,TRBJ2-7
ASSSREGEKLF,TRBV6-5,TRBJ1-4
ASSPEVGGGYT,TRBV28,TRBJ1-2
SVLGQGTYEQY,TRBV29-1,TRBJ2-7
ASSPRTGGNIQY,TRBV7-8,TRBJ2-4
ASSSTSGSTDTQY,TRBV12-3/TRBV12-4,TRBJ2-3
ASSLWADYTDTQY,TRBV7-2,TRBJ2-3
ASSFGNRANEQF,TRBV9,TRBJ2-1
SATLGGANTGELF,TRBV20-1,TRBJ2-2
AWSFGQGSYEQY,TRBV30,TRBJ2-7
ASSGRGETGELF,TRBV6-1,TRBJ2-2
ASSQPGIERDTQY,TRBV6-1,TRBJ2-3
SALAGGSQYRQGYT,TRBV20-1,TRBJ1-2
ASSIRTGAHEQY,TRBV19,TRBJ2-7
ASSHRTEQY,TRBV13,TRBJ2-7
ASSPRTSSTGELF,TRBV18,TRBJ2-2
ASSLGLASSYNEQF,TRBV5-1,TRBJ2-1
ASSESGNRLEAF,TRBV9,TRBJ1-1
AISDELVAYEQY,TRBV10-3,TRBJ2-7
ASSSRDRVTIDTQY,TRBV10-2,TRBJ2-3
ASAEGTSGLETQY,TRBV27,TRBJ2-5
ASSLGGVQETQY,TRBV5-4,TRBJ2-5
ASSLDLTGRTGELF,TRBV5-1,TRBJ2-2
ASSLGLGRAGGETQY,TRBV7-6,TRBJ2-5
ASSYRPGQNIQY,TRBV6-5,TRBJ2-4
ASSSGTSGGDTQY,TRBV28,TRBJ2-3
ASSLAEKQF,TRBV12-3/TRBV12-4,TRBJ2-1
ASMGTEHYEQY,TRBV11-2,TRBJ2-7
ASSYGYSGNTIY,TRBV6-5,TRBJ1-3
ASSYSGTTNEKLF,TRBV6-5,TRBJ1-4
ASSYSPGTPGANVLT,TRBV6-2/TRBV6-3,TRBJ2-6
ASSPRTGPPESPLH,TRBV5-1,TRBJ1-6
ASATGGGMKTQY,TRBV18,TRBJ2-5